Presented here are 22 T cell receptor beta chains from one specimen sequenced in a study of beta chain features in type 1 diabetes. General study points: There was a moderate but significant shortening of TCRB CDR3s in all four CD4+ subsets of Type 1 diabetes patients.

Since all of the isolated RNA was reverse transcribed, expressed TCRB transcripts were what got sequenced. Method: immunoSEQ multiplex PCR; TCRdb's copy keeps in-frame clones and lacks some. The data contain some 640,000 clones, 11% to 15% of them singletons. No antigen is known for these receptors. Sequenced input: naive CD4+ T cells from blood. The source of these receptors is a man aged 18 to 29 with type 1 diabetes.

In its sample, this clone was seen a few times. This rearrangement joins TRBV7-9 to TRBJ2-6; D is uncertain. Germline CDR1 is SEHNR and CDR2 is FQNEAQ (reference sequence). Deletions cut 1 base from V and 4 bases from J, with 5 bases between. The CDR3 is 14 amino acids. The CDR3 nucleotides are TGTGCCAGCAGCTTAGAGGCCGGGGCCAACGTCCTGACTTTC. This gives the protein CASSLEAGANVLTF.

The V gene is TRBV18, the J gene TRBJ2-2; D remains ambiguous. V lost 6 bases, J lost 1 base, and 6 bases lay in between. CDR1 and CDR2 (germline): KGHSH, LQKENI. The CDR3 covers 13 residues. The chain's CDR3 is CASSQGNTGELFF. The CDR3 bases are TGTGCCAGCTCGCAAGGGAACACCGGGGAGCTGTTTTTT.

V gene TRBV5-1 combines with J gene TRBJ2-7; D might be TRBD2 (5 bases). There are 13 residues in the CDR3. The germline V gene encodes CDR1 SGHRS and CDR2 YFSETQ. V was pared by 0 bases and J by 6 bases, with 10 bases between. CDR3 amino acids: CASSLATSGEQYF. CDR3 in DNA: TGCGCCAGCAGCTTGGCAACGAGCGGCGAGCAGTACTTC. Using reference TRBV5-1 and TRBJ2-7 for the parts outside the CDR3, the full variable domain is KAGVTQTPRYLIKTRGQQVTLSCSPISGHRSVSWYQQTPGQGLQFLFEYFSETQRNKGNFPGRFSGRQFSNSRSEMNVSTLELGDSALYLCASSLATSGEQYFGPGTRLTVT.

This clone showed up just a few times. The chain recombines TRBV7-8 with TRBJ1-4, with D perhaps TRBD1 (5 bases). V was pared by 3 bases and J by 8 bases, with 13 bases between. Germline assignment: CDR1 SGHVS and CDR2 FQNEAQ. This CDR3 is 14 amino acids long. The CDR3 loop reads CASSFGQGREKLFF. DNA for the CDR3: TGTGCCAGCAGCTTCGGTCAGGGTAGAGAAAAACTGTTTTTT.

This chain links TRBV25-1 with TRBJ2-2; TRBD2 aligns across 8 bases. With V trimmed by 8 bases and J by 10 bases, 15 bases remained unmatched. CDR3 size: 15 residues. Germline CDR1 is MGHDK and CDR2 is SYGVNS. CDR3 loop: CASGLAAGVWEELFF. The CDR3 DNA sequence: TGTGCCAGCGGACTAGCAGCGGGAGTCTGGGAGGAGCTGTTTTTT.

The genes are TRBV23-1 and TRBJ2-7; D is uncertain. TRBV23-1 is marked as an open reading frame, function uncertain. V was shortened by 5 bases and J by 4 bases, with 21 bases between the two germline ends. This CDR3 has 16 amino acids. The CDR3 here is CASSTPATKLTYEQYF. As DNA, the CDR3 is TGCGCCAGCAGTACCCCTGCGACAAAATTGACTTACGAGCAGTACTTC.

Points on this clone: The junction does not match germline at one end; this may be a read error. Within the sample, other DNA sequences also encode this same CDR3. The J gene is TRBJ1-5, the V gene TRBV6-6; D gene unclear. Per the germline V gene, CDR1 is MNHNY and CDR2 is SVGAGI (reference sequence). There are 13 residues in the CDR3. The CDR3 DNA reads TGTGCCAGCAGCTACTATGGCAATCAGCCCCAGCATTTT. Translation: CASSYYGNQPQHF.

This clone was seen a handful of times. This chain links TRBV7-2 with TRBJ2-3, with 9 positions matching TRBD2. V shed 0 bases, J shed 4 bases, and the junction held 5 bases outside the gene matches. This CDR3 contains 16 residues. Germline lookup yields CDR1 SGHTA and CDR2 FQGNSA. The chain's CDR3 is CASSLASGRTADTQYF. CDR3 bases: TGTGCCAGCAGCTTAGCTAGCGGGAGAACGGCAGATACGCAGTATTTT.

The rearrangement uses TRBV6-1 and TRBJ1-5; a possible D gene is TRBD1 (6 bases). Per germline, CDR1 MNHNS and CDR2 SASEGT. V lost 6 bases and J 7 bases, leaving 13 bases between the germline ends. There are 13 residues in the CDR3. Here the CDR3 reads CASRGGQWQPQHF. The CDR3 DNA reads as TGTGCCAGCAGGGGCGGACAGTGGCAGCCCCAGCATTTT.

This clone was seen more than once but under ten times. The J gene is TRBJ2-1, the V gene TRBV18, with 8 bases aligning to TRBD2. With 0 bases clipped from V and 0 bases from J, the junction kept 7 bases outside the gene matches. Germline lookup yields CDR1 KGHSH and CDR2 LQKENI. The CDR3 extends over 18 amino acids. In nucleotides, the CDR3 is TGTGCCAGCTCACCACCATCCAGCGGGAGTGGCTCCTACAATGAGCAGTTCTTC. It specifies CASSPPSSGSGSYNEQFF.

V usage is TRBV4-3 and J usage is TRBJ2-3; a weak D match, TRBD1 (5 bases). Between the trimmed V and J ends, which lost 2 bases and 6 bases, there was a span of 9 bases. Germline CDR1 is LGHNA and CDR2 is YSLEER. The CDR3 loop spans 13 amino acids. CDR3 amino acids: CASSQLAGDTQYF. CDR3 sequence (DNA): TGCGCCAGCAGCCAATTGGCAGGGGATACGCAGTATTTT.

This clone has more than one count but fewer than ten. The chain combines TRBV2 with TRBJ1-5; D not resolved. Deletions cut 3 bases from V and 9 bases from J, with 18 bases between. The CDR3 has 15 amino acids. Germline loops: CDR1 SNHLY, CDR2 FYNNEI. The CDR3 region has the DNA TGTGCCAGCAGTGACCGGACCGAGGGCCCGAGGCCCCAGCATTTT. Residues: CASSDRTEGPRPQHF.

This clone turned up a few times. CDR3 sequence reads: CASSPGLSTGNIQYF. For the CDR3, the DNA is TGTGCCAGCAGCCCCGGGCTGTCCACTGGAAACATTCAGTACTTC. V usage is TRBV5-6 and J usage is TRBJ2-4; D remains unclear. This CDR3 contains 15 residues. From germline, CDR1 is SGHDT and CDR2 YYEEEE. Trimming pared 4 bases from V and 6 bases from J, leaving 17 bases between.

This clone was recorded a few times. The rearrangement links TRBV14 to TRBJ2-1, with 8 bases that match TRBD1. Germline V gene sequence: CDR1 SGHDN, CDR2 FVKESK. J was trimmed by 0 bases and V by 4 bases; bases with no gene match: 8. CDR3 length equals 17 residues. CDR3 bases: TGTGCCAGCAGCCCCCTGCGGACAGGGAGCTCCTACAATGAGCAGTTCTTC. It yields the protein CASSPLRTGSSYNEQFF.

CDR3 loop: CASSQGSGGQPQHF. The CDR3 coding sequence is TGTGCCAGCAGCCAGGGCAGCGGAGGTCAGCCCCAGCATTTT. V usage is TRBV14 and J usage is TRBJ1-5; D remains unclear. CDR3 size: 14 residues. CDR1 and CDR2 from the germline V gene are SGHDN and FVKESK. V was clipped by 3 bases and J by 6 bases, with 12 bases between them.

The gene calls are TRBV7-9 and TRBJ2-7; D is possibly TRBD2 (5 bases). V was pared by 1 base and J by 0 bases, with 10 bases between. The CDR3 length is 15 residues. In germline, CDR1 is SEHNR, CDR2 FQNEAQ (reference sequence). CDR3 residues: CASSLGREFSYEQYF. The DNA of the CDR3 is TGTGCCAGCAGCTTAGGCCGGGAATTCTCCTACGAGCAGTACTTC.

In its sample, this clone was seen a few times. The CDR3 loop reads CASSPAGAGGTETQYF. The CDR3, as DNA: TGTGCCAGCAGCCCAGCGGGGGCAGGGGGCACAGAGACCCAGTACTTC. J is TRBJ2-5 and V is TRBV5-4; either TRBD1 or TRBD2 may supply D (8 bases each). Trimming took 4 bases from V and 4 from J, leaving 20 bases between them. CDR1 and CDR2 (germline): SGHNT, YYREEE (reference sequence). The CDR3 runs 16 residues.

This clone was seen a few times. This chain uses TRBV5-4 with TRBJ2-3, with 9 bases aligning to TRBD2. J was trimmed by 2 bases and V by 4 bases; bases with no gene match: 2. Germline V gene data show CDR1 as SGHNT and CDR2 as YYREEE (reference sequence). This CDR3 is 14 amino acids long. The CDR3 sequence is CASSGTSSTDTQYF. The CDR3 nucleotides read TGTGCCAGCAGCGGGACTAGCTCCACAGATACGCAGTATTTT.

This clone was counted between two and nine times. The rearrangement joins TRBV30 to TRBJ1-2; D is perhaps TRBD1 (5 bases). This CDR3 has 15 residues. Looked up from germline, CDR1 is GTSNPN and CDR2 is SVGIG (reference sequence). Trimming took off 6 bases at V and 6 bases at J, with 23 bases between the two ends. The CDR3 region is CACDPLGPGGNGYTF. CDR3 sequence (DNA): TGTGCCTGCGACCCCCTCGGTCCCGGGGGAAATGGCTACACCTTC.

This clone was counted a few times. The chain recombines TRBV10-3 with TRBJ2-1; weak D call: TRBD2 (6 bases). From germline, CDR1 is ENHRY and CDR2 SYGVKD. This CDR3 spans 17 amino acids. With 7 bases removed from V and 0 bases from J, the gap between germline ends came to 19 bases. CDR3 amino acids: CAIMGRDSLNSYNEQFF. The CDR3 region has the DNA TGTGCCATCATGGGGCGGGACTCCCTTAACTCCTACAATGAGCAGTTCTTC.

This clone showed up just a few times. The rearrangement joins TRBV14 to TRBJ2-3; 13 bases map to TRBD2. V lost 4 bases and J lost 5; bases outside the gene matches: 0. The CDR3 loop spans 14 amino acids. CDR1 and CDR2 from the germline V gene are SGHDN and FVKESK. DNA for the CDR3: TGTGCCAGCAGCCGGACTAGCGGGAGAGATACGCAGTATTTT. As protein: CASSRTSGRDTQYF.

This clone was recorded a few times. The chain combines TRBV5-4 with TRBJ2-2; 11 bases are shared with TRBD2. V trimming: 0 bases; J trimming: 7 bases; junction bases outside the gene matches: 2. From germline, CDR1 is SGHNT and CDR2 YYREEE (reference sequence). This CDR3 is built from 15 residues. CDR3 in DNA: TGTGCCAGCAGCTTGGAAACTAGCGGGAGCGGGGAGCTGTTTTTT. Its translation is CASSLETSGSGELFF.